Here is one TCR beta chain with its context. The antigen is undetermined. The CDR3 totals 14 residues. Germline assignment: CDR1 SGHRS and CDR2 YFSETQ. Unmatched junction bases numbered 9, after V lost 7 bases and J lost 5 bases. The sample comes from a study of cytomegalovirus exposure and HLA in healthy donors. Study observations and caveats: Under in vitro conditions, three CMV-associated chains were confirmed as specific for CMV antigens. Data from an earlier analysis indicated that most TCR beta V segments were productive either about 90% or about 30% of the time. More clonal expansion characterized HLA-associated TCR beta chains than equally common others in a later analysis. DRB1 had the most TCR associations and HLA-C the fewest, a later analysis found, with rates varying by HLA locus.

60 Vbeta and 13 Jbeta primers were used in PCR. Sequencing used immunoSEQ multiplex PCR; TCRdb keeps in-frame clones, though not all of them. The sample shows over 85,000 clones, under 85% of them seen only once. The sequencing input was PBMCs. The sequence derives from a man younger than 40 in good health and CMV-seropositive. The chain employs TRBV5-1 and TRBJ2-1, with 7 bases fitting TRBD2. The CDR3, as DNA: TGCGCCAGCTATGCGAGCGGGGCTGACAATGAGCAGTTCTTC. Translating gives CASYASGADNEQFF.